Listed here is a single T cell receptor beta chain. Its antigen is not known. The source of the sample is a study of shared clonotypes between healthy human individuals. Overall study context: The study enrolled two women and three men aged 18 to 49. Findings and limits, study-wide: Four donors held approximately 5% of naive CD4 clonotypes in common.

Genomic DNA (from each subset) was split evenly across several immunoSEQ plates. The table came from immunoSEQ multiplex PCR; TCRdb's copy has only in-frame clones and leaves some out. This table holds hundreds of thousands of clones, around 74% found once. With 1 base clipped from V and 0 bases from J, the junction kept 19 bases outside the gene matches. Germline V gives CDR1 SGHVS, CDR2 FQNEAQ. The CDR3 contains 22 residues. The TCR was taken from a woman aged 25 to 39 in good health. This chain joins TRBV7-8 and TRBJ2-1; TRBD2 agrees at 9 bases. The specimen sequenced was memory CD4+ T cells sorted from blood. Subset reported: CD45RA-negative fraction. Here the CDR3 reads CASSLDGGNRLAGSSSYNEQFF. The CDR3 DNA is TGTGCCAGCAGCTTAGACGGGGGAAATAGGCTAGCGGGATCGAGCTCCTACAATGAGCAGTTCTTC.